The present TCR beta chain was sequenced within a study of early T cells in non-severe SARS-CoV-2 infection. In TCRdb, the 5' RACE reads were re-called with MiXCR into one record per CDR3 protein. There are 70,000 to 75,000 distinct CDR3 sequences in the sample; 12% occur only once, and 3.5% to 5% lies in the top ten. The CDR3 runs to 13 residues. Germline CDR1 DFQATT, CDR2 SNEGSKA (reference sequence). V lost 6 bases and J lost 6; bases outside the gene matches: 8. Sample: whole blood. V gene TRBV20-1 combines with J gene TRBJ2-7; 10 nucleotides line up with TRBD2. The receptor comes from an adult who was a healthcare worker with PCR-confirmed SARS-CoV-2 infection or an uninfected control (not recorded which). CDR3 DNA: TGCAGTGCCCTCCTAGCGGGAGAAGTCGAGCAGTACTTC. Protein sequence: CSALLAGEVEQYF.